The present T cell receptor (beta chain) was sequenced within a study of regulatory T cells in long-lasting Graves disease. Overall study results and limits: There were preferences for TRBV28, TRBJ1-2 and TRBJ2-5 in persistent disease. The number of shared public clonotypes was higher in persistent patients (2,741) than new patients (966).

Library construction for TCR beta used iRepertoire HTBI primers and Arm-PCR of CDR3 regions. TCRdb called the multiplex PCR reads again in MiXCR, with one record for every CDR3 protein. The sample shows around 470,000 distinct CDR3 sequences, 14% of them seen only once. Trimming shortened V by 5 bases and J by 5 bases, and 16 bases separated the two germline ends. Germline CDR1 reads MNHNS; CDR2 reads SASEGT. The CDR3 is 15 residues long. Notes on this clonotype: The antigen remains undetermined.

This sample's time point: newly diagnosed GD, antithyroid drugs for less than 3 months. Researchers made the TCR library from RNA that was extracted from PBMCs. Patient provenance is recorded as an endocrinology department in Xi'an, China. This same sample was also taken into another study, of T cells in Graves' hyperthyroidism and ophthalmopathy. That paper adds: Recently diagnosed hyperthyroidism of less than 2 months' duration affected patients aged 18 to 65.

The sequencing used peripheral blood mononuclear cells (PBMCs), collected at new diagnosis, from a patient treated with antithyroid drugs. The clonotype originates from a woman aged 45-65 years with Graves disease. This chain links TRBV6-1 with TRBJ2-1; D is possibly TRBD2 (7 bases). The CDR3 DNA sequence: TGTGCCAGCAGTACCCCGGCGGGGGCCCACAATGAGCAGTTCTTC. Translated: CASSTPAGAHNEQFF.